This record concerns one T cell receptor beta chain sequence. This entry belongs to a study of blood T cell repertoires in COVID-19. Sequencing was performed with immunoSEQ multiplex PCR; in TCRdb, only in-frame clones are kept and a portion is missing. The sample yields around 200,000 clones, approximately 91% seen once. Germline V lookup: CDR1 SEHNR, CDR2 FQNEAQ (reference sequence). The CDR3 length is 15 residues. V shed 0 bases and J 6 bases; nucleotides not matched to a gene: 4. The rearrangement links TRBV7-9 to TRBJ1-4; 7 positions match TRBD1. This sequence originates from a man younger than 35 with active or convalescent COVID-19. The material sequenced was peripheral blood. The CDR3 DNA is TGTGCCAGCAGCTTAGCGCGAGGGGGCGATGAAAAACTGTTTTTT. Protein product: CASSLARGGDEKLFF.